These 17 T cell receptor beta chains were sequenced from one sample in a study of blood T cell repertoires in COVID-19. The method was immunoSEQ multiplex PCR; TCRdb's version includes in-frame clones alone and lacks a portion of them. This sample has hundreds of thousands of clones, with roughly 90% found just once. The sequenced sample consisted of peripheral blood. These receptors were collected from a woman in her thirties with active or convalescent COVID-19.

This clone came up once. The chain employs TRBV14 and TRBJ2-5; the match to TRBD2 covers 13 bases. V dropped 4 bases and J dropped 4; count of bases not matched to a gene: 6. The CDR3 has 16 residues. Per germline, CDR1 SGHDN and CDR2 FVKESK. This CDR3 reads CASSLGLAGLRETQYF. The CDR3 DNA reads TGTGCCAGCAGCCTGGGACTAGCGGGACTACGAGAGACCCAGTACTTC.

The V call is TRBV6-5, the J call TRBJ1-1, with a possible D match to TRBD1 (6 bases). This CDR3 is built from 13 residues. Per the germline V gene, CDR1 is MNHEY and CDR2 is SVGAGI. Trimming took off 6 bases at V and 1 base at J, with 9 bases between the two ends. The CDR3 nucleotides read TGTGCCAGCAGACAGGGCCCGAACACTGAAGCTTTCTTT. This encodes CASRQGPNTEAFF.

The chain employs TRBV6-5 and TRBJ1-6; D perhaps matches TRBD1 (5 bases). V was cut by 6 bases and J by 6 bases, with 15 bases left in between. In germline, CDR1 is MNHEY, CDR2 SVGAGI. The CDR3 has 15 residues. CDR3 nucleotides: TGTGCCAGCAGGCAGGGAAATCCAGCTAATTCACCCCTCCACTTT. Its translation: CASRQGNPANSPLHF.

This chain uses TRBV6-1 with TRBJ2-7; 8 bases fit TRBD1. This CDR3 is built from 15 residues. J lost 4 bases, V lost 2 bases, and 7 bases had no gene match. CDR1 and CDR2 (germline): MNHNS, SASEGT. The CDR3: CASSEIGTGGYEQYF. The CDR3 DNA follows: TGTGCCAGCAGTGAAATAGGGACAGGAGGGTACGAGCAGTACTTC.

The chain recombines TRBV4-1 with TRBJ1-5; 7 nucleotides align to TRBD1. This CDR3 contains 15 residues. The germline V gene has CDR1 MGHRA and CDR2 YSYEKL. V dropped 2 bases and J dropped 2; count of bases not matched to a gene: 3. The CDR3, as DNA: TGCGCCAGCAGCCAAATAGGGACAGGCAATCAGCCCCAGCATTTT. Residues: CASSQIGTGNQPQHF.

The chain uses TRBV2 and TRBJ1-2; weak D call: TRBD1 (5 bases). V shed 10 bases and J shed 2 bases, with 23 bases lying between them. The germline V gene encodes CDR1 SNHLY and CDR2 FYNNEI. CDR3 length: 16 amino acids. CDR3: CATAGLGGEKNYGYTF. The CDR3 region has the DNA TGTGCCACCGCAGGTCTGGGGGGTGAAAAAAACTATGGCTACACCTTC.

This clone was recorded only once. The genes are TRBV5-1 and TRBJ1-2; the D gene is possibly TRBD1 (5 bases). CDR1 and CDR2 (germline): SGHRS, YFSETQ. This CDR3 has 15 amino acids. The V gene lost 4 bases and the J gene lost 5 bases, with 18 bases spanning the gap. CDR3: CASSPEVGAGYGYTF. CDR3 nucleotides: TGCGCCAGCAGCCCCGAGGTAGGGGCTGGGTATGGCTACACCTTC.

This clone was observed once. This chain joins TRBV4-1 and TRBJ1-2; D remains ambiguous. V lost 1 base and J lost 8, with 14 bases in between. CDR1 MGHRA and CDR2 YSYEKL come from the germline V gene. The CDR3 has 14 amino acids. CDR3 DNA sequence: TGCGCCAGCAGCCAAGGGAGCGGAGGAGGGGGCTACACCTTC. Translating gives CASSQGSGGGGYTF.

This chain links TRBV6-5 with TRBJ2-3, with TRBD2 identical over 8 bases. There are 15 residues in the CDR3. J gave up 1 base and V 2 bases, and 2 bases lay outside the gene matches. The germline V gene has CDR1 MNHEY and CDR2 SVGAGI. The CDR3 bases are TGTGCCAGCAGTTACGAGACTAGCGGCACAGATACGCAGTATTTT. It yields the protein CASSYETSGTDTQYF.

The chain is built from TRBV18 and TRBJ2-7, with D hard to call. Germline V lookup: CDR1 KGHSH, CDR2 LQKENI. The CDR3 runs 13 residues. Trimming stripped 3 bases from V and 6 bases from J, with 12 bases between. CDR3: CASSPVDFGEQYF. The DNA of the CDR3 is TGTGCCAGCTCACCGGTAGATTTTGGCGAGCAGTACTTC.

This clone was recorded a few times. The rearrangement joins TRBV5-1 to TRBJ2-3, with 12 bases lining up with TRBD2. The V gene's germline CDR1 is SGHRS and CDR2 YFSETQ. After removal of 5 bases from V and 6 bases from J, the junction contained 4 bases not matched to a gene. The CDR3 has 14 amino acids. CDR3 sequence: CASSFGLAGDTQYF. CDR3 bases: TGCGCCAGCAGTTTTGGACTAGCGGGGGATACGCAGTATTTT.

This chain joins TRBV7-8 and TRBJ1-3; D possibly corresponds to TRBD1 (5 bases). Germline V gene data show CDR1 as SGHVS and CDR2 as FQNEAQ. Trimming pared 0 bases from V and 8 bases from J, leaving 8 bases between. The CDR3 has 13 residues. Here the CDR3 DNA reads TGTGCCAGCAGCTTAGCGGGGGACTACACCATATATTTT. It is translated as CASSLAGDYTIYF.

The chain combines TRBV5-6 with TRBJ1-1; D perhaps matches TRBD1 (6 bases). V was clipped by 2 bases and J by 0 bases, with 17 bases between them. Germline V gene data show CDR1 as SGHDT and CDR2 as YYEEEE. CDR3 size: 17 residues. CDR3 in DNA: TGTGCCAGCAGCTTTGTCAGAACAGGGAACATGAACACTGAAGCTTTCTTT. It specifies CASSFVRTGNMNTEAFF.

The chain has TRBV27 and TRBJ1-2; possibly TRBD1 for D (5 bases). Germline V gene data show CDR1 as MNHEY and CDR2 as SMNVEV (reference sequence). Trimming removed 6 bases at V and 7 bases at J, with 12 bases between. This CDR3 contains 12 residues. The DNA for the CDR3 is TGTGCCAGCAGGGGGGGATGGGGTGGCTACACCTTC. Amino acid sequence: CASRGGWGGYTF.

This sequence joins TRBV19 and TRBJ1-1; D is unresolved. V gave up 3 bases and J gave up 0 bases, with 8 bases separating them. This CDR3 region has 14 residues. CDR1 is LNHDA, CDR2 SQIVND, per germline (reference sequence). DNA for the CDR3: TGTGCCAGTAGTATTGGTCCAGTGAACACTGAAGCTTTCTTT. Protein product: CASSIGPVNTEAFF.

The rearrangement joins TRBV3-1 (or the pseudogene TRBV3-2) to TRBJ1-4; 7 nucleotides align to TRBD1. CDR1 and CDR2 (germline): LGHDT, YNNKEL (reference sequence). With 4 bases clipped from V and 2 bases from J, the junction kept 4 bases outside the gene matches. The CDR3 sequence is 15 residues long. This chain's CDR3 is CASSRAQGTNEKLFF. DNA of the CDR3: TGTGCCAGCAGCCGAGCACAGGGGACTAATGAAAAACTGTTTTTT.

The V call is TRBV6-5, the J call TRBJ2-5; 12 bases map to TRBD2. V shed 4 bases, J shed 5 bases, and the junction held 5 bases outside the gene matches. The CDR3 loop spans 15 amino acids. Germline V gene lookup returns CDR1 MNHEY and CDR2 SVGAGI. CDR3 protein: CASSFGLAGMETQYF. The DNA of the CDR3 is TGTGCCAGCAGTTTCGGACTAGCGGGAATGGAGACCCAGTACTTC.